This TCR beta chain is from a study of naive and memory T cell subsets. Four PCR rounds used nested alpha and beta constant region primers plus the SP2 primer. Alpha and beta constant region primers primed reverse transcription for blood and skin samples. TCRdb reprocessed the 5' RACE reads with MiXCR, giving one entry per CDR3 protein. The sample has some 60,000 distinct CDR3 sequences; more than 7.5% are singletons. TCR cDNA received a 3' ligated oligonucleotide that carried a UMI. Whole-blood samples were roughly 2.3 ml of peripheral blood from healthy adult volunteers. Input was about 1 to 1,100 ng of DNase-treated total RNA without cell sorting. This clonotype has a handful of counts. Germline V CDR1 and CDR2: MDHEN, SYDVKM. V was clipped by 6 bases and J by 6 bases; unmatched bases: 8. This CDR3 has 14 amino acids.

The rearrangement uses TRBV28 and TRBJ2-5; the match to TRBD2 covers 9 bases. This receptor was identified in a female donor in good health. CDR3 sequence (DNA): TGTGCCAGCAGCCCCGCGGGAGGGCTTCAGACCCAGTACTTC. The encoded protein is CASSPAGGLQTQYF.